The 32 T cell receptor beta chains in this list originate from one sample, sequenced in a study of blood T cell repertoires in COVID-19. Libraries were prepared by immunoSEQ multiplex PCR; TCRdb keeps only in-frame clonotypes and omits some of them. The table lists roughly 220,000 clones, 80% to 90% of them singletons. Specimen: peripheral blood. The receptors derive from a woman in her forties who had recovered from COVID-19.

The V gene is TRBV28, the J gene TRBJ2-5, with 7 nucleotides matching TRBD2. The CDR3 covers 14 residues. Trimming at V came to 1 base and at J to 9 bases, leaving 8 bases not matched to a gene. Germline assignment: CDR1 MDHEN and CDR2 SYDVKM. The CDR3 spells CASSLSWGGGSQYF. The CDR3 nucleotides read TGTGCCAGCAGTTTATCTTGGGGGGGAGGGTCCCAGTACTTC.

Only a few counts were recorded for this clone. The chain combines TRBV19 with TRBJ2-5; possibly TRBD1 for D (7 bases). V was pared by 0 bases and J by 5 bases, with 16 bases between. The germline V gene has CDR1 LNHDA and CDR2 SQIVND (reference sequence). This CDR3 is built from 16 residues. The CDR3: CASSIDGTVEGETQYF. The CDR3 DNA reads TGTGCCAGTAGTATAGATGGGACAGTGGAGGGGGAGACCCAGTACTTC.

CDR3 protein: CASSLPTGGVFGNTIYF. Here the CDR3 DNA reads TGCGCCAGCAGCTTGCCCACGGGGGGTGTCTTCGGAAACACCATATATTTT. This sequence joins TRBV5-1 and TRBJ1-3; maybe TRBD1 (5 bases). Germline V gene sequence: CDR1 SGHRS, CDR2 YFSETQ. Trimming removed 1 base from V and 4 bases from J, with 18 bases in between. CDR3 length: 17 residues.

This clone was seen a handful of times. The CDR3 reads CASSPTPGTGFSYEQYF. CDR3 bases: TGTGCCAGCAGTCCTACCCCCGGGACAGGCTTCTCCTACGAGCAGTACTTC. V and J are TRBV28 and TRBJ2-7, with 8 bases aligning to TRBD1. This CDR3 spans 17 amino acids. Trimming cost V 5 bases and J 0 bases; bases outside gene matches: 12. Germline V CDR1 and CDR2: MDHEN, SYDVKM.

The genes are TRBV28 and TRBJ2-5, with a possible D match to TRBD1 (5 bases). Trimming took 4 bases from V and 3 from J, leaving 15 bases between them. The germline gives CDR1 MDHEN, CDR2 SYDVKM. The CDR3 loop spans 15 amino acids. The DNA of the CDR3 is TGTGCCAGCAGTTCTCCAGGGATAGGCGAAGAGACCCAGTACTTC. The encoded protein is CASSSPGIGEETQYF. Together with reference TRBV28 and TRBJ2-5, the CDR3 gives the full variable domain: DVKVTQSSRYLVKRTGEKVFLECVQDMDHENMFWYRQDPGLGLRLIYFSYDVKMKEKGDIPEGYSVSREKKERFSLILESASTNQTSMYLCASSSPGIGEETQYFGPGTRLLVL.

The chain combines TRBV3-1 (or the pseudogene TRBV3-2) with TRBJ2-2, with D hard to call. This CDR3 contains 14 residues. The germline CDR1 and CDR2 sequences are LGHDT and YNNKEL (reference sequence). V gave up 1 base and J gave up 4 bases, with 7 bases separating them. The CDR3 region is CASSQVTSTGELFF. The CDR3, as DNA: TGTGCCAGCAGCCAAGTGACAAGCACCGGGGAGCTGTTTTTT.

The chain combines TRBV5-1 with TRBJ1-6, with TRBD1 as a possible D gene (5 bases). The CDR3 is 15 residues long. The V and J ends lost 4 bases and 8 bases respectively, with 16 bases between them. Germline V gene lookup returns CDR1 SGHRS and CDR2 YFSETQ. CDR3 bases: TGCGCCAGCAGCCGGGCAGGGCCAGTCGATTCACCCCTCCACTTT. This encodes CASSRAGPVDSPLHF.

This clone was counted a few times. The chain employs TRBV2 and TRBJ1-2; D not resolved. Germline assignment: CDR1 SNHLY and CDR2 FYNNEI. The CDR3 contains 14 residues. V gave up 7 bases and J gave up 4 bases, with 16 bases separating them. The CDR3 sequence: CASNLRVRGYGYTF. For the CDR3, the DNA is TGTGCCAGCAACTTGCGGGTACGGGGCTATGGCTACACCTTC.

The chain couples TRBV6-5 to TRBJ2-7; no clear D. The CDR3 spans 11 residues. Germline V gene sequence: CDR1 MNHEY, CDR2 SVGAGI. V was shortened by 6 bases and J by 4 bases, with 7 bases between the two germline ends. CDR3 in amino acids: CASRSLYEQYF. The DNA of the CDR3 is TGTGCCAGCAGGAGCTTATACGAGCAGTACTTC.

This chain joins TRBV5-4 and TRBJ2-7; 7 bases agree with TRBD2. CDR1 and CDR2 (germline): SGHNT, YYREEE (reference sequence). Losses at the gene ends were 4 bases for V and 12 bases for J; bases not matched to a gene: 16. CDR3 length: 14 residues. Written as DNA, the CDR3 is TGTGCCAGCAGCGAAGGGACTACCAAAGATTTATTGTACTTC. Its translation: CASSEGTTKDLLYF.

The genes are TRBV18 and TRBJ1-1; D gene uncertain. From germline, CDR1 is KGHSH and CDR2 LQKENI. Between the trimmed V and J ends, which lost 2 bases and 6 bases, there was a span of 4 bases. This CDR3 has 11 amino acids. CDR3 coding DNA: TGTGCCAGCTCACCAAACTCTGAAGCTTTCTTT. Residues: CASSPNSEAFF.

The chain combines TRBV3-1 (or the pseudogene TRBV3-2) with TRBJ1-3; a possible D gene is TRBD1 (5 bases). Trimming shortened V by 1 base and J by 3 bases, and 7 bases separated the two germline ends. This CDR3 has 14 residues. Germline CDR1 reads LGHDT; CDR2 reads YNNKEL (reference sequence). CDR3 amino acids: CASSQGGVGNTIYF. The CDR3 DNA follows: TGTGCCAGCAGCCAAGGGGGGGTTGGAAACACCATATATTTT.

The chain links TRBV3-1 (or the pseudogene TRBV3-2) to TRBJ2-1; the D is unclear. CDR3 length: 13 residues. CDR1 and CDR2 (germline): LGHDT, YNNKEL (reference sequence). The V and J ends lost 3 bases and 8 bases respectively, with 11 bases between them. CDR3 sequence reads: CASSQLRSDEQFF. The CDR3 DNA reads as TGTGCCAGCAGCCAGCTGCGCTCTGATGAGCAGTTCTTC.

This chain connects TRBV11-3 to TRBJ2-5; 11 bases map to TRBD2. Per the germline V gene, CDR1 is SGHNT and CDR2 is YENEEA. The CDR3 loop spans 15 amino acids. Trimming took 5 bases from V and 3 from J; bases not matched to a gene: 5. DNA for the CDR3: TGTGCCAGCAGCCAACTAGCGGGGGTGGAAGAGACCCAGTACTTC. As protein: CASSQLAGVEETQYF.

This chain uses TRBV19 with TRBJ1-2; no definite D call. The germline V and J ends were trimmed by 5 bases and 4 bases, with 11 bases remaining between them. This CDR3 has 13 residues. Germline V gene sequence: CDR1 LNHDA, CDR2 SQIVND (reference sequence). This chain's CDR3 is CASSLTPGYGYTF. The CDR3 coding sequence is TGTGCCAGTAGTCTCACCCCGGGCTATGGCTACACCTTC.

The CDR3 DNA is TGTGCCAGCAGCGCGGGACAGGCCAGCTCCTACAATGAGCAGTTCTTC. This encodes CASSAGQASSYNEQFF. This sequence joins TRBV9 and TRBJ2-1; TRBD1 aligns across 8 bases. With V trimmed by 3 bases and J by 0 bases, 5 bases remained unmatched. CDR3 size: 16 residues. CDR1 and CDR2 (germline): SGDLS, YYNGEE.

CDR3 coding DNA: TGTGCCAGTAGTATTTCAGGGGGACCATACGAGCAGTACTTC. It codes for CASSISGGPYEQYF. The chain has TRBV19 and TRBJ2-7; 7 bases line up with TRBD1. CDR3 size: 14 residues. Germline trimming cut 3 bases from V and 4 bases from J; bases unmatched to any gene: 6. Germline-derived CDR1 and CDR2 are LNHDA and SQIVND (reference sequence).

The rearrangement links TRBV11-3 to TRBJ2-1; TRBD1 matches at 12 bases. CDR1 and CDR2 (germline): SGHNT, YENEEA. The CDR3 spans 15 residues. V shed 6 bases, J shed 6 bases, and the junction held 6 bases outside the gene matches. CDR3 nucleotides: TGTGCCAGCAGTTCCGGGACAGGGGGCATCAATGAGCAGTTCTTC. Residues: CASSSGTGGINEQFF.

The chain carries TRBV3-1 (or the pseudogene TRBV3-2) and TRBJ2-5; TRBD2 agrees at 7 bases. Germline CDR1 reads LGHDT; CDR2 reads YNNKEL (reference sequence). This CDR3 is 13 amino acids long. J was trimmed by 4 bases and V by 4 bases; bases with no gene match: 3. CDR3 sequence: CASSPGLRETQYF. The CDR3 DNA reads TGTGCCAGCAGCCCGGGACTAAGAGAGACCCAGTACTTC.

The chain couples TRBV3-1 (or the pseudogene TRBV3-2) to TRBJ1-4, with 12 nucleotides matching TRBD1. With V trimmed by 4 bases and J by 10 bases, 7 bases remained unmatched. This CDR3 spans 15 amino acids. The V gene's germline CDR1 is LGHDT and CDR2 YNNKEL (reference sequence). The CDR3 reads CASSLGTGGYAKLFF. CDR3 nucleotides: TGTGCCAGCAGCCTGGGGACAGGGGGCTACGCAAAACTGTTTTTT.

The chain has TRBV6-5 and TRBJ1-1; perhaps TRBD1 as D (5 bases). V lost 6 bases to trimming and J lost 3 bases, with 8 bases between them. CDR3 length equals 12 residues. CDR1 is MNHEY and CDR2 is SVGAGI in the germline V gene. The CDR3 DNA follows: TGTGCCAGCAGGACCAGGGACACTGAAGCTTTCTTT. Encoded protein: CASRTRDTEAFF.

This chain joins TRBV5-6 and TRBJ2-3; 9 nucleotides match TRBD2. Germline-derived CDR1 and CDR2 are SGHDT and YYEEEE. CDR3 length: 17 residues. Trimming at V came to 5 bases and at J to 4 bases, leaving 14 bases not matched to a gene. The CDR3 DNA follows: TGTGCCAGCAGTTCCCCTCGGCGGGGGGGCTGGGCAGATACGCAGTATTTT. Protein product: CASSSPRRGGWADTQYF.

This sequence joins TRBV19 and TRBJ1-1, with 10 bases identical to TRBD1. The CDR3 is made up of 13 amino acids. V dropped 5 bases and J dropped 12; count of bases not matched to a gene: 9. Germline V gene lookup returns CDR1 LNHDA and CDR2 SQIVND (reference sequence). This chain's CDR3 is CASSSKDRGFTFF. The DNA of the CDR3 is TGTGCCAGTAGTTCAAAGGACAGGGGGTTTACTTTCTTT.

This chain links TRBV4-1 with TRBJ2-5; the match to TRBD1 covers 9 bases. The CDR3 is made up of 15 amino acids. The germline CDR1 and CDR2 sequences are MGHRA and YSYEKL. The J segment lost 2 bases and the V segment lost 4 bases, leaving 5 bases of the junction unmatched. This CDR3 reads CASSPGDRVQETQYF. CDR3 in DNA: TGCGCCAGCAGCCCAGGGGACAGGGTACAAGAGACCCAGTACTTC.

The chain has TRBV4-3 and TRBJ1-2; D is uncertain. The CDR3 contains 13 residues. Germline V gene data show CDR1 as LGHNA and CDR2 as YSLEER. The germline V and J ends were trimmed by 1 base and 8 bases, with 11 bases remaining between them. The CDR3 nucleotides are TGCGCCAGCAGCCAAGCTTGGGGAGAGGGCTACACCTTC. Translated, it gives CASSQAWGEGYTF.

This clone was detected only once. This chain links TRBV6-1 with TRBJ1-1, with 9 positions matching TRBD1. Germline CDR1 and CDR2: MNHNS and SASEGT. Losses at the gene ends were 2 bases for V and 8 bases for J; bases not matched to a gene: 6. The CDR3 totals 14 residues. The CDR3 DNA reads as TGTGCCAGCAGTGAAACACAGGGGGCATGGGAAGCTTTCTTT. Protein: CASSETQGAWEAFF.

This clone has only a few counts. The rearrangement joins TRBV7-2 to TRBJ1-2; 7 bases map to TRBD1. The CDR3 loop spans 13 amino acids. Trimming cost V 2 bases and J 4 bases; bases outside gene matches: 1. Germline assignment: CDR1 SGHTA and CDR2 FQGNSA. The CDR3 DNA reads TGTGCCAGCAGCTTAACAGGGGCCTATGGCTACACCTTC. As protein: CASSLTGAYGYTF.

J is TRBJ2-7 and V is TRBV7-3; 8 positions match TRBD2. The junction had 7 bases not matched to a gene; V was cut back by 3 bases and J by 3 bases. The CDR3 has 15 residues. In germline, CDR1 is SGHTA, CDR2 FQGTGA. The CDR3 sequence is CASSLSGGPIYEQYF. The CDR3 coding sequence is TGTGCCAGCAGCTTGAGCGGGGGCCCTATCTACGAGCAGTACTTC.

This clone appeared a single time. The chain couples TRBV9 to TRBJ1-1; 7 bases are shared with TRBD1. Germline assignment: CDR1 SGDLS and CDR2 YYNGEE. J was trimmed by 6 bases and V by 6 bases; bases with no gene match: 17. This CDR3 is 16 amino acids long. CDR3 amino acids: CASTRGGGKRPAEAFF. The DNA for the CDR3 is TGTGCCAGCACCCGAGGAGGGGGCAAGCGTCCCGCTGAAGCTTTCTTT.

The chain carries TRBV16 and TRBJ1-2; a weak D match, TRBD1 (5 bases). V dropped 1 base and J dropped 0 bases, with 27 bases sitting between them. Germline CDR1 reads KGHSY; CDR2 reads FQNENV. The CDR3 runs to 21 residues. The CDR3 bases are TGTGCCAGCAGCCAATATAGGGTGATTGGACAAGGCCTACACTCTAACTATGGCTACACCTTC. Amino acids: CASSQYRVIGQGLHSNYGYTF. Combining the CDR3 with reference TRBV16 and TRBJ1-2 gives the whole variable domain GEEVAQTPKHLVRGEGQKAKLYCAPIKGHSYVFWYQQVLKNEFKFLISFQNENVFDETGMPKERFSAKCLPNSPCSLEIQATKLEDSAVYFCASSQYRVIGQGLHSNYGYTFGSGTRLTVV.

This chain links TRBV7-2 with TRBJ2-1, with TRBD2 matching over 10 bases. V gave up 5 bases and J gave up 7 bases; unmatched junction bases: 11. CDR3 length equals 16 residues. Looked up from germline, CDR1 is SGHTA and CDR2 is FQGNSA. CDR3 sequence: CASSNQLKRGGNEQFF. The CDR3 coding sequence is TGTGCCAGCAGCAACCAACTGAAGCGGGGGGGAAATGAGCAGTTCTTC. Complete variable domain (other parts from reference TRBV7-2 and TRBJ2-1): GAGVSQSPSNKVTEKGKDVELRCDPISGHTALYWYRQSLGQGLEFLIYFQGNSAPDKSGLPSDRFSAERTGGSVSTLTIQRTQQEDSAVYLCASSNQLKRGGNEQFFGPGTRLTVL.

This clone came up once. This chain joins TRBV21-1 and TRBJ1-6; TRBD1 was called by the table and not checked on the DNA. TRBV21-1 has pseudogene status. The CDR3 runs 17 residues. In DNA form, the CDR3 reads TGTGCCAGCAGCGAACGTCTTTGGGACACTTATAATTCACCCCTCCACTTT. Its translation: CASSERLWDTYNSPLHF.